The 27 T cell receptor beta chains in this list originate from one sample, sequenced in a study of shared clonotypes between healthy human individuals. Clones were sequenced by immunoSEQ multiplex PCR, and TCRdb holds only the in-frame ones, with some missing. Altogether some 2.4 million clones are present, more than 85% being singletons, with the ten largest covering 0.36%. Source material: naive CD4+ T cells from PBMCs. The sample's subset: CD45RA+ positively selected. The receptors were gathered from a man between 18 and 35 years old in good health. Some clones in this sample may be carry-over from other donors' samples.

V usage is TRBV25-1 and J usage is TRBJ1-1; 11 bases match TRBD1. The CDR3 covers 15 residues. Germline values: CDR1 MGHDK, CDR2 SYGVNS. The ends lost 2 bases at V and 6 bases at J; junction bases unmatched: 5. The CDR3 sequence: CASSEQDRGRAEAFF. In DNA form, the CDR3 reads TGTGCCAGCAGTGAACAGGACAGGGGGCGGGCTGAAGCTTTCTTT.

The rearrangement uses TRBV5-4 and TRBJ1-4, with TRBD1 as a possible D gene (5 bases). The length of the CDR3 is 15 residues. Looked up from germline, CDR1 is SGHNT and CDR2 is YYREEE (reference sequence). V lost 3 bases and J lost 3, with 12 bases in between. In DNA, the CDR3 is TGTGCCAGCAGCTCCCAGGGACGGTCTAATGAAAAACTGTTTTTT. This gives the protein CASSSQGRSNEKLFF.

The chain recombines TRBV7-2 with TRBJ2-2; 12 bases are shared with TRBD1. V shed 6 bases, J shed 4 bases, and the junction held 0 bases outside the gene matches. Germline CDR1 SGHTA, CDR2 FQGNSA. This CDR3 contains 14 residues. The CDR3 sequence: CASRGQGATGELFF. The DNA for the CDR3 is TGTGCCAGCAGGGGACAGGGGGCCACCGGGGAGCTGTTTTTT.

The V gene is TRBV29-1, the J gene TRBJ2-2; 8 bases are shared with TRBD1. CDR1 and CDR2 (germline): SQVTM, ANQGSEA. The CDR3 is 14 amino acids. V dropped 5 bases and J dropped 3; count of bases not matched to a gene: 5. In DNA form, the CDR3 reads TGCAGCGTTTCTCTGGACAGGGACACCGGGGAGCTGTTTTTT. As protein: CSVSLDRDTGELFF.

The chain combines TRBV11-2 with TRBJ1-5, with 7 positions matching TRBD1. The V and J ends lost 3 bases and 4 bases, in that order; junction bases with no gene match: 6. Looked up from germline, CDR1 is SGHAT and CDR2 is FQNNGV. The CDR3 extends over 15 amino acids. The CDR3 DNA reads TGTGCCAGCAGCTTCACGACAGGGCTAAATCAGCCCCAGCATTTT. Amino acid sequence: CASSFTTGLNQPQHF.

V usage is TRBV5-1 and J usage is TRBJ2-2; TRBD1 agrees at 7 bases. Per germline, CDR1 SGHRS and CDR2 YFSETQ. This CDR3 contains 17 residues. V gave up 6 bases and J gave up 4 bases; unmatched junction bases: 15. The CDR3 here is CASMTGVRQGPTGELFF. The DNA for the CDR3 is TGCGCCAGCATGACCGGTGTTAGACAGGGTCCCACCGGGGAGCTGTTTTTT.

About this clone itself: One end of the junction is discordant with germline, which a read error may explain. J is TRBJ2-5 and V is TRBV5-8; D gene ambiguous. Germline CDR1 reads SGHTS; CDR2 reads YDEGEE. This CDR3 is 12 amino acids long. The CDR3 bases are TGTGCCGGCAGCTCCGCTTATGTCGGCCAGTACTTC. It encodes CAGSSAYVGQYF.

CDR3 sequence: CASSLFRGVAYGYTF. The CDR3 DNA follows: TGTGCCAGCAGTTTATTCCGGGGGGTAGCCTATGGCTACACCTTC. This chain joins TRBV28 and TRBJ1-2, with a possible D match to TRBD1 (5 bases). The V end lost 1 base, the J end lost 4 bases, and 13 bases lay between the germline ends. The CDR3 runs 15 residues. Germline V CDR1 and CDR2: MDHEN, SYDVKM.

This chain uses TRBV18 with TRBJ2-7, with 7 positions matching TRBD1. CDR1 and CDR2 from the germline V gene are KGHSH and LQKENI. The CDR3 extends over 15 amino acids. J gave up 4 bases and V 4 bases, and 10 bases lay outside the gene matches. The CDR3 reads CASSQSGQAFYEQYF. CDR3 DNA: TGTGCCAGCTCACAAAGCGGACAGGCTTTTTACGAGCAGTACTTC.

The V call is TRBV11-2, the J call TRBJ1-1; no reliable D call. Trimming cost V 0 bases and J 4 bases, with 9 bases left between them. This CDR3 has 14 residues. In germline, CDR1 is SGHAT, CDR2 FQNNGV. The CDR3 reads CASSLEALGTEAFF. The CDR3 coding sequence is TGTGCCAGCAGCTTAGAAGCCCTGGGCACTGAAGCTTTCTTT.

The chain couples TRBV19 to TRBJ2-3; D might be TRBD2 (6 bases). Trimming shortened V by 1 base and J by 8 bases, and 10 bases separated the two germline ends. Germline lookup yields CDR1 LNHDA and CDR2 SQIVND (reference sequence). CDR3 length: 13 amino acids. CDR3 nucleotide sequence: TGTGCCAGTAGTATAGTTGTGGGGGGTACGCAGTATTTT. This codes for CASSIVVGGTQYF.

This clone was counted a single time. The CDR3 bases are TGTGCTAGTGGTTTGGTATGGCCAGGGAGGCAGCCCCAGCATTTT. Its protein product is CASGLVWPGRQPQHF. The chain employs TRBV12-5 and TRBJ1-5, with D perhaps TRBD1 (5 bases). V was trimmed by 0 bases and J by 7 bases, leaving 13 bases between them. CDR3 length: 15 amino acids. The germline V gene has CDR1 LGHNT and CDR2 FRNRAP.

This chain connects TRBV14 to TRBJ1-4; D not resolved. V dropped 3 bases and J dropped 0 bases, with 11 bases sitting between them. The CDR3 is made up of 16 amino acids. CDR1 is SGHDN and CDR2 is FVKESK in the germline V gene. The CDR3 here is CASSQGLMATNEKLFF. In DNA, the CDR3 is TGTGCCAGCAGCCAGGGTTTAATGGCAACTAATGAAAAACTGTTTTTT.

The V gene is TRBV10-3, the J gene TRBJ2-7; 7 bases line up with TRBD2. Per the germline V gene, CDR1 is ENHRY and CDR2 is SYGVKD. V lost 0 bases and J lost 2; bases outside the gene matches: 7. The CDR3 is made up of 16 amino acids. This CDR3 reads CAISESSGTTTYEQYF. The CDR3 DNA reads as TGTGCCATCAGTGAGTCCTCCGGGACTACTACCTACGAGCAGTACTTC.

J is TRBJ1-1 and V is TRBV18; 7 bases match TRBD1. J was trimmed by 3 bases and V by 3 bases; bases with no gene match: 4. The CDR3 totals 14 residues. In germline, CDR1 is KGHSH, CDR2 LQKENI. The CDR3 nucleotides are TGTGCCAGCTCACCGACAGGGCAGTACACTGAAGCTTTCTTT. It encodes CASSPTGQYTEAFF. The variable domain in full, completed from reference TRBV18 and TRBJ1-1, reads NAGVMQNPRHLVRRRGQEARLRCSPMKGHSHVYWYRQLPEEGLKFMVYLQKENIIDESGMPKERFSAEFPKEGPSILRIQQVVRGDSAAYFCASSPTGQYTEAFFGQGTRLTVV.

The V call is TRBV5-6, the J call TRBJ1-3, with D unclear. Per germline, CDR1 SGHDT and CDR2 YYEEEE. The CDR3 has 14 amino acids. Trimming removed 3 bases at V and 2 bases at J, with 9 bases between. The CDR3 here is CASSSAGTGNTIYF. The CDR3 coding sequence is TGTGCCAGCAGCTCAGCGGGGACTGGAAACACCATATATTTT. The variable domain in full, completed from reference TRBV5-6 and TRBJ1-3, reads DAGVTQSPTHLIKTRGQQVTLRCSPKSGHDTVSWYQQALGQGPQFIFQYYEEEERQRGNFPDRFSGHQFPNYSSELNVNALLLGDSALYLCASSSAGTGNTIYFGEGSWLTVV.

The chain carries TRBV7-3 and TRBJ2-5; TRBD2 aligns across 10 bases. CDR1 is SGHTA and CDR2 is FQGTGA in the germline V gene. CDR3 length equals 18 residues. J was trimmed by 1 base and V by 1 base; bases with no gene match: 9. CDR3 in DNA: TGTGCCAGCAGCTTAAGAGCGGGAGGGACCCATCCCCAAGAGACCCAGTACTTC. It codes for CASSLRAGGTHPQETQYF.

The chain joins TRBV7-2 to TRBJ2-4; no definite D call. CDR3 length equals 19 residues. Germline CDR1 SGHTA, CDR2 FQGNSA. Trimming removed 5 bases at V and 1 base at J, with 24 bases between. The CDR3 protein is CASSRNSALDVLAKNIQYF. In DNA, the CDR3 is TGTGCCAGCAGCCGAAACTCCGCATTGGACGTCTTGGCCAAAAACATTCAGTACTTC.

This chain links TRBV30 with TRBJ1-6, with no clear D. CDR1 is GTSNPN and CDR2 is SVGIG in the germline V gene (reference sequence). V lost 4 bases, J lost 8 bases, and 12 bases lay in between. The CDR3 length is 13 residues. As DNA, the CDR3 is TGTGCCTGGATGGCTCAATTGGATTCACCCCTCCACTTT. This gives the protein CAWMAQLDSPLHF.

This CDR3 is CAISMGPYSNQPQHF. CDR3 DNA: TGTGCCATCAGTATGGGCCCCTATAGCAATCAGCCCCAGCATTTT. The V call is TRBV10-3, the J call TRBJ1-5; D is unresolved. Germline assignment: CDR1 ENHRY and CDR2 SYGVKD. The CDR3 consists of 15 residues. V dropped 5 bases and J dropped 0 bases, with 11 bases sitting between them.

The chain employs TRBV19 and TRBJ2-7; D gene ambiguous. V was pared by 4 bases and J by 2 bases, with 12 bases between. Germline values: CDR1 LNHDA, CDR2 SQIVND (reference sequence). The CDR3 has 14 amino acids. The CDR3 DNA reads as TGTGCCAGTAGTAGTTTGGGCAGAGCCTACGAGCAGTACTTC. Its protein is CASSSLGRAYEQYF.

The V and J genes are TRBV7-8 and TRBJ1-3; possible D gene TRBD1, 5 bases. Trimming pared 1 base from V and 2 bases from J, leaving 6 bases between. This CDR3 has 14 amino acids. Germline loops: CDR1 SGHVS, CDR2 FQNEAQ. CDR3 DNA sequence: TGTGCCAGCAGCTTAGGGGGCCCTGGAAACACCATATATTTT. Amino acids: CASSLGGPGNTIYF.

This clone was recorded at least ten times. The chain is built from TRBV11-2 and TRBJ1-5; the D gene is possibly TRBD1 (5 bases). This CDR3 contains 13 residues. Germline V gene lookup returns CDR1 SGHAT and CDR2 FQNNGV. V lost 0 bases and J lost 5, with 5 bases in between. The CDR3 region has the DNA TGTGCCAGCAGCTTAGAGGGGGATCAGCCCCAGCATTTT. Translating gives CASSLEGDQPQHF.

J is TRBJ1-2 and V is TRBV28; D remains unclear. Germline V gene lookup returns CDR1 MDHEN and CDR2 SYDVKM. CDR3 length: 13 amino acids. With 8 bases removed from V and 1 base from J, the gap between germline ends came to 11 bases. This CDR3 reads CASVTGYNYGYTF. The CDR3, as DNA: TGTGCCAGCGTTACCGGGTATAACTATGGCTACACCTTC.

The count of this clone is one. The chain has TRBV28 and TRBJ2-7, with 7 positions matching TRBD1. V lost 8 bases and J lost 3; bases outside the gene matches: 10. The length of the CDR3 is 14 residues. The germline gives CDR1 MDHEN, CDR2 SYDVKM. The CDR3 DNA reads TGTGCCAGCCGAATGCCGGGACAGAACTACGAGCAGTACTTC. This translates into CASRMPGQNYEQYF.

The V call is TRBV7-8, the J call TRBJ2-7; 11 nucleotides agree with TRBD2. Germline lookup yields CDR1 SGHVS and CDR2 FQNEAQ. V dropped 0 bases and J dropped 2; count of bases not matched to a gene: 3. This CDR3 has 16 residues. In DNA form, the CDR3 reads TGTGCCAGCAGCTTAGCAGGGACTAGCGGCACCTACGAGCAGTACTTC. Translation: CASSLAGTSGTYEQYF.

The rearrangement links TRBV9 to TRBJ2-1; maybe TRBD1 (7 bases). The V gene lost 0 bases and the J gene lost 7 bases, with 14 bases spanning the gap. From germline, CDR1 is SGDLS and CDR2 YYNGEE. The length of the CDR3 is 15 residues. CDR3 in DNA: TGTGCCAGCAGCGTAGCTGAGGGGGCGGGAAATGAGCAGTTCTTC. It encodes CASSVAEGAGNEQFF.